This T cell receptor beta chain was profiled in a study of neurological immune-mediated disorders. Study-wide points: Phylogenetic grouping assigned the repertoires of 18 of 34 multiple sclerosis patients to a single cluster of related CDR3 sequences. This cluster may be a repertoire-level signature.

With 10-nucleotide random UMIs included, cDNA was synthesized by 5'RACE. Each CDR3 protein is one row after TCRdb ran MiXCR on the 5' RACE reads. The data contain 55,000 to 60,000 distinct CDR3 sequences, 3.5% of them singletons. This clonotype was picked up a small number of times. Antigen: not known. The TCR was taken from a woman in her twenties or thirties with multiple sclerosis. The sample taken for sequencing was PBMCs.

CDR3 protein: CASSVGTRKQTQYF. For the CDR3, the DNA is TGTGCCAGCAGCGTAGGGACTAGGAAGCAGACCCAGTACTTC. This chain links TRBV9 with TRBJ2-5, with 7 bases aligning to TRBD2. The CDR3 length is 14 residues. CDR1 is SGDLS, CDR2 YYNGEE, per germline. V was clipped by 0 bases and J by 6 bases; unmatched bases: 5.